The 21 T cell receptor beta chains given below trace back to one sample, sequenced in a study of blood T cell repertoires in COVID-19. TCRdb's table, derived via immunoSEQ multiplex PCR, lists solely in-frame clones and lacks some. Of a few hundred thousand clones in the sample, about 88% were seen once. Source material: PBMCs or T cells enriched from blood (not recorded which). The receptors originated from a woman between 50 and 59 years old who had recovered from COVID-19.

The DNA of the CDR3 is TGTGCCAGCAGCTTGGGACGGACCGGGACTCCGAACACCGGGGAGCTGTTTTTT. It translates to CASSLGRTGTPNTGELFF. The chain is built from TRBV7-3 and TRBJ2-2; tentative D call: TRBD2 (6 bases). The V end was cut by 3 bases, the J end by 0 bases, with 17 bases between. This CDR3 region has 18 residues. CDR1 and CDR2 from the germline V gene are SGHTA and FQGTGA. The full variable domain, rest sourced from reference TRBV7-3 and TRBJ2-2, is GAGVSQTPSNKVTEKGKYVELRCDPISGHTALYWYRQSLGQGPEFLIYFQGTGAADDSGLPNDRFFAVRPEGSVSTLKIQRTERGDSAVYLCASSLGRTGTPNTGELFFGEGSRLTVL.

The chain combines TRBV30 with TRBJ1-5, with D perhaps matching TRBD1 (6 bases). V lost 4 bases, J lost 0 bases, and 13 bases lay in between. The CDR3 length is 15 residues. CDR1 GTSNPN and CDR2 SVGIG come from the germline V gene (reference sequence). The CDR3 DNA sequence: TGTGCCTGGACTGAGGACAGCCATAGCAATCAGCCCCAGCATTTT. Translating it yields CAWTEDSHSNQPQHF.

The sample holds one count of this clone. V gene TRBV6-2 or TRBV6-3 combines with J gene TRBJ1-5; no definite D call. The CDR3 sequence is 14 residues long. V dropped 6 bases and J dropped 5 bases, with 14 bases sitting between them. From germline, CDR1 is MNHEY and CDR2 SVGEGT. The CDR3 DNA reads TGTGCCAGCAGCCCCGGGTGGGGAGATCAGCCCCAGCATTTT. It specifies CASSPGWGDQPQHF.

This chain connects TRBV15 to TRBJ2-6; D unclear. The CDR3 runs 16 residues. Trimming stripped 0 bases from V and 2 bases from J, with 8 bases between. The germline V gene encodes CDR1 LNHNV and CDR2 YYDKDF (reference sequence). The CDR3 region has the DNA TGTGCCACCAGCAGAGATCCGACTGCTGGGGCCAACGTCCTGACTTTC. It translates to CATSRDPTAGANVLTF.

This clone has just a few counts. The chain combines TRBV6-5 with TRBJ2-7; the match to TRBD2 covers 10 bases. Germline V gives CDR1 MNHEY, CDR2 SVGAGI. This CDR3 comprises 15 residues. V lost 6 bases and J lost 2; bases outside the gene matches: 7. CDR3 nucleotide sequence: TGTGCCAGCAGGAGGTCTAGCGGGGGAACCTACGAGCAGTACTTC. This gives the protein CASRRSSGGTYEQYF.

The rearrangement joins TRBV5-8 to TRBJ1-5; D unclear. CDR1 is SGHTS and CDR2 is YDEGEE in the germline V gene. The CDR3 runs to 15 residues. Trimming took off 1 base at V and 2 bases at J, with 10 bases between the two ends. In nucleotides, the CDR3 is TGTGCCAGCAGCTTGATGCGGGCGGGCAATCAGCCCCAGCATTTT. It encodes CASSLMRAGNQPQHF.

The gene calls are TRBV27 and TRBJ2-3, with no clear D. The germline CDR1 and CDR2 sequences are MNHEY and SMNVEV (reference sequence). This CDR3 spans 13 amino acids. Trimming pared 2 bases from V and 0 bases from J, leaving 3 bases between. The CDR3 nucleotides read TGTGCCAGCAGTTTACTCAGCACAGATACGCAGTATTTT. It is translated as CASSLLSTDTQYF.

This chain uses TRBV3-1 (or the pseudogene TRBV3-2) with TRBJ1-1, with TRBD1 as a possible D gene (6 bases). The V end lost 4 bases, the J end lost 7 bases, and 13 bases lay between the germline ends. The V gene's germline CDR1 is LGHDT and CDR2 YNNKEL (reference sequence). This CDR3 region has 13 residues. CDR3 loop: CASSPGGGGEAFF. The CDR3, as DNA: TGTGCCAGCAGCCCGGGGGGGGGCGGTGAAGCTTTCTTT.

The rearrangement links TRBV19 to TRBJ1-5, with D perhaps TRBD1 (5 bases). This CDR3 has 17 amino acids. Per the germline V gene, CDR1 is LNHDA and CDR2 is SQIVND (reference sequence). V was cut by 6 bases and J by 3 bases, with 21 bases left in between. DNA of the CDR3: TGTGCCAGTAGCCCCCTGGCTGTAGCAGGGAACAATCAGCCCCAGCATTTT. This sequence encodes CASSPLAVAGNNQPQHF.

The CDR3 sequence: CASSLVGRGLNQPQHF. The CDR3 DNA follows: TGTGCCAGCAGCTTAGTAGGCAGGGGGCTCAATCAGCCCCAGCATTTT. The V gene is TRBV7-8, the J gene TRBJ1-5; TRBD1 matches 8 bases. With 1 base clipped from V and 3 bases from J, the junction kept 5 bases outside the gene matches. CDR1 is SGHVS and CDR2 is FQNEAQ in the germline V gene. CDR3 length equals 16 residues.

This clone occurred a few times. The chain uses TRBV4-3 and TRBJ2-3; the match to TRBD2 covers 7 bases. The CDR3 extends over 17 amino acids. Trimming removed 0 bases from V and 4 bases from J; junction bases left unmatched: 10. The germline V gene has CDR1 LGHNA and CDR2 YSLEER. The CDR3 spells CASSQDLQRDGADTQYF. DNA for the CDR3: TGCGCCAGCAGCCAAGATCTCCAGCGGGATGGAGCAGATACGCAGTATTTT.

This clone appeared a single time. The rearrangement uses TRBV28 and TRBJ1-2; tentative D call: TRBD1 (5 bases). The CDR3 runs 15 residues. The germline gives CDR1 MDHEN, CDR2 SYDVKM. The V and J ends lost 5 bases and 0 bases respectively, with 13 bases between them. The CDR3 nucleotides read TGTGCCAGCAGTCAGGGACTCAAGCCTAACTATGGCTACACCTTC. Translating gives CASSQGLKPNYGYTF.

This chain uses TRBV19 with TRBJ1-2; possibly TRBD1 for D (5 bases). V was pared by 5 bases and J by 4 bases, with 14 bases between. This CDR3 has 14 amino acids. Germline V gene lookup returns CDR1 LNHDA and CDR2 SQIVND (reference sequence). Written as DNA, the CDR3 is TGTGCCAGTAGTCCTCAGGGTAAGGGCTATGGCTACACCTTC. Translating it yields CASSPQGKGYGYTF. Complete variable domain (other parts from reference TRBV19 and TRBJ1-2): DGGITQSPKYLFRKEGQNVTLSCEQNLNHDAMYWYRQDPGQGLRLIYYSQIVNDFQKGDIAEGYSVSREKKESFPLTVTSAQKNPTAFYLCASSPQGKGYGYTFGSGTRLTVV.

This chain links TRBV6-4 with TRBJ2-1; 13 bases fit TRBD2. The CDR3 loop spans 15 amino acids. Trimming at V came to 6 bases and at J to 7 bases, leaving 6 bases not matched to a gene. Germline values: CDR1 MRHNA, CDR2 SNTAGT. CDR3 bases: TGTGCCAGCAGGAGGACTAGCGGGAGCGGGAATGAGCAGTTCTTC. It is translated as CASRRTSGSGNEQFF.

The rearrangement uses TRBV6-2 or TRBV6-3 and TRBJ1-2; no clear D gene. The CDR3 length is 16 residues. Germline V gene sequence: CDR1 MNHEY, CDR2 SVGEGT. Trimming cost V 5 bases and J 0 bases, with 16 bases left between them. The CDR3, as DNA: TGTGCCAGCAGTCCCGCCGGGAGTGCTACTAACTATGGCTACACCTTC. Translation: CASSPAGSATNYGYTF.

The chain uses TRBV11-2 and TRBJ1-1, with a possible D match to TRBD1 (5 bases). The germline V and J ends were trimmed by 2 bases and 4 bases, with 11 bases remaining between them. Germline assignment: CDR1 SGHAT and CDR2 FQNNGV. This CDR3 has 14 amino acids. This chain's CDR3 is CASSLSMGGTEAFF. CDR3 bases: TGTGCCAGCAGCTTATCAATGGGGGGCACTGAAGCTTTCTTT.

V is TRBV19 and J is TRBJ2-2; 8 bases match TRBD2. V was clipped by 4 bases and J by 5 bases; unmatched bases: 12. The CDR3 sequence is 17 residues long. CDR1 and CDR2 from the germline V gene are LNHDA and SQIVND (reference sequence). CDR3 in amino acids: CASSKEAAGASTGELFF. The CDR3 DNA sequence: TGTGCCAGTAGTAAAGAAGCAGCGGGAGCGTCGACCGGGGAGCTGTTTTTT.

The genes are TRBV14 and TRBJ2-7, with 10 bases matching TRBD2. In germline, CDR1 is SGHDN, CDR2 FVKESK. The CDR3 has 14 amino acids. Losses at the gene ends were 4 bases for V and 4 bases for J; bases not matched to a gene: 4. CDR3 amino acids: CASSRTSGRYEQYF. In DNA form, the CDR3 reads TGTGCCAGCAGCCGGACTAGCGGCCGTTACGAGCAGTACTTC.

This clone showed up just a few times. The chain employs TRBV7-2 and TRBJ2-1, with TRBD2 matching 8 bases. The germline CDR1 and CDR2 sequences are SGHTA and FQGNSA. With 2 bases clipped from V and 6 bases from J, the junction kept 9 bases outside the gene matches. The CDR3 loop spans 16 amino acids. This chain's CDR3 is CASSLNSGNGFNEQFF. The CDR3 DNA reads TGTGCCAGCAGCTTAAATAGCGGGAATGGTTTCAATGAGCAGTTCTTC.

The chain employs TRBV5-1 and TRBJ2-4; D call uncertain. The CDR3 loop spans 15 amino acids. V lost 4 bases to trimming and J lost 4 bases, with 15 bases between them. The germline V gene encodes CDR1 SGHRS and CDR2 YFSETQ. As DNA, the CDR3 is TGCGCCAGCAGCCCCCTGGAGTCCTCTAAAAACATTCAGTACTTC. The encoded protein is CASSPLESSKNIQYF.

The chain employs TRBV28 and TRBJ2-5, with a possible D match to TRBD1 (5 bases). The CDR3 is 12 residues long. The V end lost 5 bases, the J end lost 2 bases, and 6 bases lay between the germline ends. The V gene's germline CDR1 is MDHEN and CDR2 SYDVKM. This CDR3 is CASSNRQETQYF. The CDR3 region has the DNA TGTGCCAGCAGTAACAGGCAAGAGACCCAGTACTTC.